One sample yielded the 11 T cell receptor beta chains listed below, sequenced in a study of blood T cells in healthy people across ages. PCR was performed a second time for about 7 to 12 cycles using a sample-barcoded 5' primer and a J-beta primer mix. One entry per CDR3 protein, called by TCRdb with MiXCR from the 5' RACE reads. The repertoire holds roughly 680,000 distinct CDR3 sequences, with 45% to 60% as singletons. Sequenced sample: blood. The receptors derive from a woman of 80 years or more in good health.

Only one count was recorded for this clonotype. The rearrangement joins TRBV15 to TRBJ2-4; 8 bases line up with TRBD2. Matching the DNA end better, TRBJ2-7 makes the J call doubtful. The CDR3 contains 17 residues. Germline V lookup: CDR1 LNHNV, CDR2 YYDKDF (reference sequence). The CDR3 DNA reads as TGTGCCACCAGCAGAGACCGAGCCGGACTAGCCGCCTACGAGCAGTACTTC. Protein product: CATSRDRAGLAAYEQYF.

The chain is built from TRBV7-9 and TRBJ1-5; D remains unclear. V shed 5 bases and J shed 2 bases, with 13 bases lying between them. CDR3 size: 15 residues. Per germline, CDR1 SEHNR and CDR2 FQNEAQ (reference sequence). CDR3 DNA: TGTGCCAGCAGCCTCGGGAGATGGGGCAATCAGCCCCAGCATTTT. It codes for CASSLGRWGNQPQHF.

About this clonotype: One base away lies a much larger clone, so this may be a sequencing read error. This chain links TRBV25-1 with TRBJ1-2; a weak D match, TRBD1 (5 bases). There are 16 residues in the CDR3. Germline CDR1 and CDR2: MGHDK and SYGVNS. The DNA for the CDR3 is TGTACCAGCAGTGCGGCGGGACGGAGCCTCTTCTATGGCTACACCTTC. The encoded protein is CTSSAAGRSLFYGYTF.

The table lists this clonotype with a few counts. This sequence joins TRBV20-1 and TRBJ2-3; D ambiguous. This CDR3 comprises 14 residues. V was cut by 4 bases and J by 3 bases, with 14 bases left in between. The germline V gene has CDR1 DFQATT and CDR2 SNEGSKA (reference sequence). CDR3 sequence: CSAKDPPGTDTQYF. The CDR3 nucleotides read TGCAGTGCTAAAGACCCACCTGGGACAGATACGCAGTATTTT.

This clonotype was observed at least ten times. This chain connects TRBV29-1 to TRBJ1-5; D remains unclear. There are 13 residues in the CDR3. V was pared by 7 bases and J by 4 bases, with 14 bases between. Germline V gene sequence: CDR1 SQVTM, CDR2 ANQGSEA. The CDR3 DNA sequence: TGCAGCGCCTCGGGAGGGTATAATCAGCCCCAGCATTTT. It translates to CSASGGYNQPQHF. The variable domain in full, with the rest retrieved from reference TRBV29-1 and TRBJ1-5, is SAVISQKPSRDICQRGTSLTIQCQVDSQVTMMFWYRQQPGQSLTLIATANQGSEATYESGFVIDKFPISRPNLTFSTLTVSNMSPEDSSIYLCSASGGYNQPQHFGDGTRLSIL.

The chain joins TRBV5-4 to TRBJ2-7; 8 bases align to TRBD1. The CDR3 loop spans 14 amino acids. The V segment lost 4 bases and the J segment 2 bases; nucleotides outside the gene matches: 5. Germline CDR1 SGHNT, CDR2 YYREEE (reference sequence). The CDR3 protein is CASSVQGAPYEQYF. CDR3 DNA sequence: TGTGCCAGCAGCGTTCAGGGGGCCCCCTACGAGCAGTACTTC.

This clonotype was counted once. The CDR3 DNA follows: TGTGCCAGCATTCAAGCGCGAGGCGGGGAGCTGTTTTTT. Translating it yields CASIQARGGELFF. The V gene is TRBV2, the J gene TRBJ2-2; D is undetermined. This CDR3 is 13 amino acids long. In germline, CDR1 is SNHLY, CDR2 FYNNEI. The V gene lost 7 bases and the J gene lost 7 bases, with 13 bases spanning the gap.

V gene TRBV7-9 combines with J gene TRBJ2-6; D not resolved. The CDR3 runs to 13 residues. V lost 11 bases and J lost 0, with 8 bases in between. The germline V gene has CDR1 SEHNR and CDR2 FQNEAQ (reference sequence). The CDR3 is CAAMASGANVLTF. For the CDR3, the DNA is TGTGCCGCTATGGCCTCTGGGGCCAACGTCCTGACTTTC.

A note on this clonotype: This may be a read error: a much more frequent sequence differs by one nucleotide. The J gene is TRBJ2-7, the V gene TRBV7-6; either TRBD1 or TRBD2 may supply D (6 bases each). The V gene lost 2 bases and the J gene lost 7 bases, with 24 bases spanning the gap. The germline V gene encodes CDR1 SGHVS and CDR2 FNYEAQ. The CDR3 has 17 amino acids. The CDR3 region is CASSLTWGASSYNEQYF. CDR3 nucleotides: TGTGCCAGCAGCTTAACGTGGGGGGCCAGCTCCTACAATGAGCAGTACTTC.

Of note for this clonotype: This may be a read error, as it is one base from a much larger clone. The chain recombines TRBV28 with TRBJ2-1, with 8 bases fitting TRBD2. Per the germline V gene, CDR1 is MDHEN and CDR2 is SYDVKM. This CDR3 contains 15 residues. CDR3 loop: CAGSLPRGTSNEQFF. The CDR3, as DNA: TGTGCCGGCAGTTTACCTAGGGGGACTAGCAATGAGCAGTTCTTC. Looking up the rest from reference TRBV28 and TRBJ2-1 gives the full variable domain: DVKVTQSSRYLVKRTGEKVFLECVQDMDHENMFWYRQDPGLGLRLIYFSYDVKMKEKGDIPEGYSVSREKKERFSLILESASTNQTSMYLCAGSLPRGTSNEQFFGPGTRLTVL.

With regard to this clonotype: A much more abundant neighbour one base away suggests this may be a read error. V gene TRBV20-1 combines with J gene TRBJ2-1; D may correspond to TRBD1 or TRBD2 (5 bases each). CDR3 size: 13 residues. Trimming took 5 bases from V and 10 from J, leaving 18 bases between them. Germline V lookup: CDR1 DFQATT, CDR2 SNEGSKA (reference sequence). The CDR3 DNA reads TGCAGTGCTCCTGGACACGGGACCTACGAGCAGTTCTTC. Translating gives CSAPGHGTYEQFF.